This T cell receptor beta chain came from a study of CD8 T cells in ankylosing spondylitis. Overall study findings and caveats: Reportedly, significant enrichment of disease-linked clones occurred in matched ankylosing spondylitis synovial fluid. Clones linked to the disease showed a CD8+ phenotype. They occurred at relatively low frequencies in peripheral blood.

This clonotype showed up just a few times. Its antigen is currently unknown. The CDR3 is 15 amino acids. The germline V gene encodes CDR1 LGHNA and CDR2 YSLEER. V was clipped by 0 bases and J by 8 bases, with 14 bases between them. TCRdb reprocessed the 5' RACE reads with MiXCR, giving one entry per CDR3 protein. The sample lists 160,000 or so distinct CDR3 sequences, just over 9.5% occurring once. The V and J genes are TRBV4-3 and TRBJ2-1, with D perhaps matching TRBD1 or TRBD2 (5 bases each). This receptor was taken from a female donor with ankylosing spondylitis or in good health (not recorded which). Sequencing used blood, either unsorted or a sorted T cell fraction (not recorded which). The CDR3 DNA sequence: TGCGCCAGCAGCCAAGATCGGGACCTGACCGATGAGCAGTTCTTC. This gives the protein CASSQDRDLTDEQFF.